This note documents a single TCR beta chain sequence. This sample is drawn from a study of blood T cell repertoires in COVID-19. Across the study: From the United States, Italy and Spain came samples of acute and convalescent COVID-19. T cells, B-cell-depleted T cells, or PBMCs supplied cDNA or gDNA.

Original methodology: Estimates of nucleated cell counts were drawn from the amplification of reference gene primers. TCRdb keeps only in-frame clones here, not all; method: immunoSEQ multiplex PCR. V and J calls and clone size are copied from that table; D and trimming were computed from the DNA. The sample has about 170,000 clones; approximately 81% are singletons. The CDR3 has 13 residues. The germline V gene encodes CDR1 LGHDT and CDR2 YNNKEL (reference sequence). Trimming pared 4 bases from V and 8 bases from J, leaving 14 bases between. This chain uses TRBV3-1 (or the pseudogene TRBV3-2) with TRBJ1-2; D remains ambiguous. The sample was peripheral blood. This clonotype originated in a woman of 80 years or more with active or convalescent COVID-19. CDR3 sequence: CASSLGGNGGYTF. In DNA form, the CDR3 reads TGTGCCAGCAGCCTAGGAGGGAACGGCGGCTACACCTTC.